These 14 T cell receptor beta chains originate from one sample sequenced in a study of post-analysis software for immune sequencing data. General observations from the study: TRBV segments more frequent in patients than in controls numbered several and included TRBV5-6, TRBV5-1 and TRBV20-1.

These receptors' targets are unknown. Sequencing libraries made from TCR beta cDNA carried unique molecular identifiers. Via MiXCR, TCRdb re-called the PCR reads, giving one row per CDR3 protein. This table holds approximately 460,000 distinct CDR3 sequences, over 35% found once. The sample was blood. These receptors came from a girl aged 5 to 17 with multiple sclerosis.

V is TRBV29-1 and J is TRBJ1-5; 8 nucleotides match TRBD1. V was clipped by 4 bases and J by 6 bases; unmatched bases: 8. There are 14 residues in the CDR3. Germline V gene sequence: CDR1 SQVTM, CDR2 ANQGSEA. The CDR3 DNA follows: TGCAGCGTTGCGGACAGGGACTCGGGTCAGCCCCAGCATTTT. It specifies CSVADRDSGQPQHF.

V gene TRBV20-1 combines with J gene TRBJ2-7, with 9 bases aligning to TRBD1. CDR3 length: 14 residues. CDR1 DFQATT and CDR2 SNEGSKA come from the germline V gene (reference sequence). V was pared by 3 bases and J by 2 bases, with 5 bases of the junction left unmatched. The DNA for the CDR3 is TGCAGTGCTAGGGCCCGGGACAGGGCCTACGAGCAGTACTTC. This codes for CSARARDRAYEQYF.

The chain employs TRBV24-1 and TRBJ2-5, with a weak D call TRBD1 (5 bases). The germline gives CDR1 KGHDR, CDR2 SFDVKD. This CDR3 comprises 16 residues. Deletions cut 0 bases from V and 11 bases from J, with 21 bases between. The CDR3 spells CATSDLRAGLFNEQYF. The DNA for the CDR3 is TGTGCCACCAGTGATTTGCGGGCAGGGCTCTTCAATGAGCAGTACTTC.

CDR3 amino acids: CASSPREGNGETQYF. The CDR3 DNA reads TGTGCCAGCTCACCACGCGAGGGCAACGGAGAGACCCAGTACTTC. The chain uses TRBV18 and TRBJ2-5; tentatively, D is TRBD2 (5 bases). Trimming shortened V by 1 base and J by 4 bases, and 13 bases separated the two germline ends. Germline V CDR1 and CDR2: KGHSH, LQKENI. The CDR3 loop spans 15 amino acids.

The CDR3 nucleotides read TGCAGTGCTCAAGGACAGGGCACAGATACGCAGTATTTT. This sequence encodes CSAQGQGTDTQYF. The rearrangement uses TRBV20-1 and TRBJ2-3, with 7 bases identical to TRBD1. Germline CDR1 reads DFQATT; CDR2 reads SNEGSKA (reference sequence). V lost 5 bases and J lost 1; bases outside the gene matches: 3. The CDR3 has 13 residues.

There are a few counts of this clonotype. This rearrangement joins TRBV9 to TRBJ2-1, with D possibly TRBD1 on 5 matching bases. V dropped 5 bases and J dropped 9 bases, with 12 bases sitting between them. Germline loops: CDR1 SGDLS, CDR2 YYNGEE. This CDR3 contains 12 residues. This chain's CDR3 is CASSFTGAEQFF. Here the CDR3 DNA reads TGTGCCAGCAGTTTTACAGGTGCTGAGCAGTTCTTC.

The chain joins TRBV25-1 to TRBJ1-4; 7 bases are shared with TRBD1. Germline trimming cut 1 base from V and 8 bases from J; bases unmatched to any gene: 4. The CDR3 extends over 14 amino acids. Germline CDR1 and CDR2: MGHDK and SYGVNS. The CDR3 loop reads CASSESGGKEKLFF. In DNA form, the CDR3 reads TGTGCCAGCAGTGAATCAGGGGGGAAGGAAAAACTGTTTTTT.

The chain recombines TRBV12-5 with TRBJ2-3; 7 bases are shared with TRBD1. V lost 0 bases and J lost 2; bases outside the gene matches: 5. Germline V gives CDR1 LGHNT, CDR2 FRNRAP. This CDR3 contains 16 residues. Here the CDR3 DNA reads TGTGCTAGTGGTTTGGTACGGGACAGCCTCACAGATACGCAGTATTTT. It translates to CASGLVRDSLTDTQYF.

This clonotype was counted only a few times. The chain is built from TRBV6-2 or TRBV6-3 and TRBJ2-7; 9 bases line up with TRBD1. CDR1 is MNHEY and CDR2 is SVGEGT in the germline V gene. This CDR3 is built from 18 residues. The junction had 11 bases not matched to a gene; V was cut back by 0 bases and J by 2 bases. In DNA form, the CDR3 reads TGTGCCAGCAGTTACTCGCGAACGGGACAGGGTTATCCCTACGAGCAGTACTTC. Protein sequence: CASSYSRTGQGYPYEQYF.

The rearrangement joins TRBV5-1 to TRBJ2-3; D unclear. V lost 4 bases and J 0 bases, leaving 9 bases between the germline ends. The germline V gene has CDR1 SGHRS and CDR2 YFSETQ. The CDR3 is made up of 14 amino acids. The CDR3, as DNA: TGCGCCAGCAGCCAACAAGCTAGCACAGATACGCAGTATTTT. Its translation is CASSQQASTDTQYF.

As concerns this clonotype: This may be a read error: a much more frequent sequence differs by one nucleotide. The rearrangement links TRBV6-2 or TRBV6-3 to TRBJ2-7; D ambiguous. The V and J ends lost 1 base and 5 bases respectively, with 0 bases between them. Germline CDR1 is MNHEY and CDR2 is SVGEGT. This CDR3 spans 10 amino acids. CDR3 region: CASSYYEQYF. CDR3 bases: TGTGCCAGCAGTTACTACGAGCAGTACTTC.

The chain links TRBV12-3 or TRBV12-4 to TRBJ1-5; 9 bases agree with TRBD1. V dropped 6 bases and J dropped 0; count of bases not matched to a gene: 6. This CDR3 has 16 residues. The CDR3 nucleotides are TGTGCCAGCAGGACAGGGGGTGTTACTAGCAATCAGCCCCAGCATTTT. The encoded protein is CASRTGGVTSNQPQHF.

This clonotype was observed a few times. The chain combines TRBV14 with TRBJ2-5, with 12 bases aligning to TRBD2. Germline CDR1 is SGHDN and CDR2 is FVKESK. V dropped 7 bases and J dropped 3; count of bases not matched to a gene: 15. The length of the CDR3 is 18 residues. The CDR3 reads CASTLLAGGPEYKETQYF. CDR3 nucleotides: TGTGCCAGCACCCTACTAGCGGGAGGTCCCGAATATAAAGAGACCCAGTACTTC.

CDR3 DNA sequence: TGTGCCAGCAGCTTTGGCTACAATGAGCAGTACTTC. Translating it yields CASSFGYNEQYF. This chain links TRBV7-9 with TRBJ2-1; D is uncertain. The J call may be faulty, since TRBJ2-7 better matches the DNA end. CDR1 is SEHNR and CDR2 is FQNEAQ in the germline V gene (reference sequence). The CDR3 is 12 amino acids.